This T cell receptor (beta chain) stems from a study of blood T cell repertoires in COVID-19. On the study more broadly: Sites across the United States, Italy and Spain contributed samples from acute and convalescent COVID-19. PBMCs, B-cell-depleted T cells, or T cells provided the cDNA or gDNA that made up the material.

Trimming left V 6 bases short and J 3 bases short, with 11 bases between. CDR1 and CDR2 from the germline V gene are ENHRY and SYGVKD. This CDR3 is 14 amino acids long. This study enrolled people aged roughly 18 to 90 from about two dozen US geographic areas. The study counted Cohort 3 donors as recovered given two negative PCRs, clearance, or symptom resolution. TCRdb's copy holds only in-frame clones and misses some; the assay was immunoSEQ multiplex PCR. The data show 200,000 to 300,000 clones, roughly 86% seen once. This sequence originates from a woman aged 18-29 years who had recovered from COVID-19. What was sequenced was PBMCs or T cells enriched from blood (not recorded which). This rearrangement joins TRBV10-3 to TRBJ2-2; D remains ambiguous. The CDR3 DNA follows: TGTGCCATCAGCTTATCCTTATACACCGGGGAGCTGTTTTTT. Residues: CAISLSLYTGELFF.